This T cell receptor beta chain appears in the sequencing data of a study of metastatic and nonmetastatic thyroid tumors. Study-wide context: From malignant and benign thyroid patients, repertoires in blood and in tumor or nodule tissue were compared. General study points: It was reported that TCR beta diversity was significantly higher in malignant thyroid tumors than benign nodules, in blood and tumor.

Methods used by the authors: The distant-metastasis classifier for papillary thyroid cancer was built from CDR3 differences across clinicopathological groups. TCRdb re-called the PCR reads via MiXCR. These V and J calls rely on TCRdb rather than the paper's analysis. The data show roughly 5,000 clones, more than 35% seen once. A few counts support this clone. Its target is unknown. Thyroid surgery was preceded by no treatment in any patient. The germline CDR1 and CDR2 sequences are SGDLS and YYNGEE. V dropped 4 bases and J dropped 12 bases, with 14 bases sitting between them. The CDR3 spans 12 residues.

This chain links TRBV9 with TRBJ2-1; D perhaps matches TRBD1 (6 bases). This TCR was sampled from a male donor with papillary thyroid cancer or a benign thyroid nodule (not recorded which). Some clones in this sample may be carry-over from other donors' samples. Sequenced material: tumor tissue. The CDR3 spells CASSPRTDMQFF. CDR3 bases: TGTGCCAGCAGCCCCAGGACAGATATGCAGTTCTTC.